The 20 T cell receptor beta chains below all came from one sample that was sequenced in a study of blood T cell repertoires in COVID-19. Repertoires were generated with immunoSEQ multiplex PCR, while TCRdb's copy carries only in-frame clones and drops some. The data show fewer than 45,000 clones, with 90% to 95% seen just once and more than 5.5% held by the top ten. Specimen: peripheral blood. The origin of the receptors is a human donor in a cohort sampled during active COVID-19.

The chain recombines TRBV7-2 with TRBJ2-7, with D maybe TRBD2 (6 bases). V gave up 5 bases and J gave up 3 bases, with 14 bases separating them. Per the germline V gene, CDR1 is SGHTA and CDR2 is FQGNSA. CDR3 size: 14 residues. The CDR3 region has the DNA TGTGCCAGCAGCCCCTCGGGACTCAACTACGAGCAGTACTTC. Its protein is CASSPSGLNYEQYF.

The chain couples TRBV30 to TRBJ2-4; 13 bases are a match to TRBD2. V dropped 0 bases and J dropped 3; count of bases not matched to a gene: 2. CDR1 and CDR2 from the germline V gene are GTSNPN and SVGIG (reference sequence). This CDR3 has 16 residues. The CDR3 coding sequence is TGTGCCTGGAGTGTAGGACTAGCGGGGGACAAAAACATTCAGTACTTC. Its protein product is CAWSVGLAGDKNIQYF.

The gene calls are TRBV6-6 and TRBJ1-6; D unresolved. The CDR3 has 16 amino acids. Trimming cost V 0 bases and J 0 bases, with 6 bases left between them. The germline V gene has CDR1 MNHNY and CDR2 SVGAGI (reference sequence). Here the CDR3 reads CASSYSGSSYNSPLHF. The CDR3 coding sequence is TGTGCCAGCAGTTACTCGGGGAGCTCCTATAATTCACCCCTCCACTTT.

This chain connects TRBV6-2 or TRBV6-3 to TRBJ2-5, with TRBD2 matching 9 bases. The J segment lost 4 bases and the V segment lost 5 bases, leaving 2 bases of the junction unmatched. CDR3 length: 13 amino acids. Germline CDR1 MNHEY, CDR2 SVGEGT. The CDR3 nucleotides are TGTGCCAGCAGTAAACTAGCGGGAGAGACCCAGTACTTC. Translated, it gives CASSKLAGETQYF.

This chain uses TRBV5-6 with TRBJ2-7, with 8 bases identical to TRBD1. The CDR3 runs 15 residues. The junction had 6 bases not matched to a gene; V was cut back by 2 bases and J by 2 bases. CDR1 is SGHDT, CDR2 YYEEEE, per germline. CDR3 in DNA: TGTGCCAGCAGCTTCGCTCCGGGACAGGCCTACGAGCAGTACTTC. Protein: CASSFAPGQAYEQYF.

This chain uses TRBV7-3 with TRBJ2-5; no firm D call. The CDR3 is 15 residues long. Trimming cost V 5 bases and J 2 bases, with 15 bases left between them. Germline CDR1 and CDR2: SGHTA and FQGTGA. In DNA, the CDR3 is TGTGCCAGCAGCCAAAATGGCGGAAAACAAGAGACCCAGTACTTC. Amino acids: CASSQNGGKQETQYF.

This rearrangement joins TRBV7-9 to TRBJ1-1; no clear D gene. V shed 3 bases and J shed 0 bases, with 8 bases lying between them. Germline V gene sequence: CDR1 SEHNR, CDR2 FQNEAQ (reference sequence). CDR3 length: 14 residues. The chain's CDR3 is CASSLYELNTEAFF. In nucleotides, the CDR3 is TGTGCCAGCAGCTTGTATGAGTTGAACACTGAAGCTTTCTTT.

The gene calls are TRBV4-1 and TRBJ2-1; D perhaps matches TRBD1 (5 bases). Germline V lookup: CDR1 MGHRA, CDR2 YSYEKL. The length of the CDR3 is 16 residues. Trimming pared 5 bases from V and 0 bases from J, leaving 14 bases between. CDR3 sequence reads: CASSGPTEHSYNEQFF. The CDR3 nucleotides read TGCGCCAGCAGCGGCCCGACAGAGCACTCCTACAATGAGCAGTTCTTC.

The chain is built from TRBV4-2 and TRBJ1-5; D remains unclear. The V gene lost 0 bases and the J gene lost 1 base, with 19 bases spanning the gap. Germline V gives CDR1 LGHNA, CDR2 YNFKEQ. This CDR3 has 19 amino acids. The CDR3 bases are TGTGCCAGCAGCCAAGATCTCGTCGGAGGCAGCAAGAGCAATCAGCCCCAGCATTTT. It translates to CASSQDLVGGSKSNQPQHF.

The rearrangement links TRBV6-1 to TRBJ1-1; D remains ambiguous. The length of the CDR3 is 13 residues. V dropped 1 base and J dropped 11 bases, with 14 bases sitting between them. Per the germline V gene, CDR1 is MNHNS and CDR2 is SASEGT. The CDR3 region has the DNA TGTGCCAGCAGTGAAGGGCGGGCGATGGAGGCTTTCTTT. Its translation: CASSEGRAMEAFF.

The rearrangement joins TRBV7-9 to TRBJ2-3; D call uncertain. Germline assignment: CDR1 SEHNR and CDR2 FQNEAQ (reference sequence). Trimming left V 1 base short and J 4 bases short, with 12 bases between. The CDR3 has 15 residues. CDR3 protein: CASSLGLLSADTQYF. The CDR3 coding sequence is TGTGCCAGCAGCTTAGGCCTTCTAAGCGCAGATACGCAGTATTTT. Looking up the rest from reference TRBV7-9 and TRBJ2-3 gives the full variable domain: DTGVSQNPRHKITKRGQNVTFRCDPISEHNRLYWYRQTLGQGPEFLTYFQNEAQLEKSRLLSDRFSAERPKGSFSTLEIQRTEQGDSAMYLCASSLGLLSADTQYFGPGTRLTVL.

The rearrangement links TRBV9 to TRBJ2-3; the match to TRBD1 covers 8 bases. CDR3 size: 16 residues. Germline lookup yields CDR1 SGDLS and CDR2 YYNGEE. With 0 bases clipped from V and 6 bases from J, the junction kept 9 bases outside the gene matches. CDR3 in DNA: TGTGCCAGCAGCGTAGGGGTACAGGGGGTAGAGGATACGCAGTATTTT. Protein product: CASSVGVQGVEDTQYF.

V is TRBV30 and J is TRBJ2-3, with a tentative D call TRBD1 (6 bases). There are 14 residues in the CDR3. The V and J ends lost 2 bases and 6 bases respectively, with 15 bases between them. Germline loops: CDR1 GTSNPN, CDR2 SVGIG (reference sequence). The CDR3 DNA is TGTGCCTGGAGTACCCGGGGAAGGGGGGATACGCAGTATTTT. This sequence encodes CAWSTRGRGDTQYF.

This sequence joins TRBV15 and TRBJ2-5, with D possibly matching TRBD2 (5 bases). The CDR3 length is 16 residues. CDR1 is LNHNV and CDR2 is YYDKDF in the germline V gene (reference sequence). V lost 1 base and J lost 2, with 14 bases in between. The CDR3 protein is CATSRGRGGPQETQYF. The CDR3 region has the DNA TGTGCCACCAGCAGAGGGCGCGGAGGTCCTCAAGAGACCCAGTACTTC.

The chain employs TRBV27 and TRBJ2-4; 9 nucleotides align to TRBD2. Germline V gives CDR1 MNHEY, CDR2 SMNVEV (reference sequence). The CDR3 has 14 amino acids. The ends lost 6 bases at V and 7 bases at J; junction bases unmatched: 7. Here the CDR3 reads CASRNLAGRNIQYF. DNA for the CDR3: TGTGCCAGCAGGAATCTAGCGGGGAGGAACATTCAGTACTTC.

DNA for the CDR3: TGTGCCAGCAGCTCACCGGCAGGGTCAGGGATAACAACTAATGAAAAACTGTTTTTT. Translated: CASSSPAGSGITTNEKLFF. The V gene is TRBV7-2, the J gene TRBJ1-4; D possibly corresponds to TRBD1 (5 bases). The length of the CDR3 is 19 residues. Germline values: CDR1 SGHTA, CDR2 FQGNSA. V was shortened by 4 bases and J by 0 bases, with 21 bases between the two germline ends.

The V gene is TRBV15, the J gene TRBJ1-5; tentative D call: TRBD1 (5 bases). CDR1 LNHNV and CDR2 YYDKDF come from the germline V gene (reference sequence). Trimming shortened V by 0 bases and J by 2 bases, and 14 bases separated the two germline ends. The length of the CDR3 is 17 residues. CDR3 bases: TGTGCCACCAGCAGAGATCGCGGGGCGGGGGGCAATCAGCCCCAGCATTTT. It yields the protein CATSRDRGAGGNQPQHF.

In nucleotides, the CDR3 is TGTGCCAGCAGCCAAGATGGGACAGGGAATCAGCCCCAGCATTTT. Encoded protein: CASSQDGTGNQPQHF. V and J are TRBV4-2 and TRBJ1-5; the match to TRBD1 covers 9 bases. V trimming: 0 bases; J trimming: 4 bases; junction bases outside the gene matches: 1. CDR3 length: 15 residues. From germline, CDR1 is LGHNA and CDR2 YNFKEQ.

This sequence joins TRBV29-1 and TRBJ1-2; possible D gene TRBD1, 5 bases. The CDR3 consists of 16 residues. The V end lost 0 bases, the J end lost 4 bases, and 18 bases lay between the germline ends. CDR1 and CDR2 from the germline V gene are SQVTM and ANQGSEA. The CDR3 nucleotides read TGCAGCGTTGAAGACCTGGATAGGGGCGGCTCCTATGGCTACACCTTC. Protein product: CSVEDLDRGGSYGYTF.

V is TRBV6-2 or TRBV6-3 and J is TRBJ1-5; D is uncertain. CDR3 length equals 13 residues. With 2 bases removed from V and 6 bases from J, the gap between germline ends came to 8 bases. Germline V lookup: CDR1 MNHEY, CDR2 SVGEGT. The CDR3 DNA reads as TGTGCCAGCAGTTACAGGGAGGGTCAGCCCCAGCATTTT. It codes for CASSYREGQPQHF.